These 17 T cell receptor beta chains were all obtained from the same sample, sequenced in a study of Ad26.COV2.S vaccination and SARS-CoV-2 variants. Treatment in this sample: roughly 19 received Ad26.COV2.S at low or high dose, single or two shots; about 5 received placebo; per-sample allocation not given. Sampling was performed 63 days after the first vaccine or placebo injection. Sequenced by immunoSEQ multiplex PCR; TCRdb stores in-frame clones only, minus some. The table shows a few hundred thousand clones, with around 87% occurring only once. The sequences come from peripheral blood, collected in a trial of Ad26.COV2.S vaccine versus placebo. These receptors were collected from a person aged 18 to 59 who received the Ad26.COV2.S COVID-19 vaccine or a placebo.

The V call is TRBV6-2 or TRBV6-3, the J call TRBJ2-7; D call uncertain. The CDR3 extends over 13 amino acids. Between the trimmed V and J ends, which lost 2 bases and 7 bases, there was a span of 12 bases. Germline V gene lookup returns CDR1 MNHEY and CDR2 SVGEGT. The CDR3 sequence is CASSYGTLREQYF. The DNA of the CDR3 is TGTGCCAGCAGTTACGGCACCCTCCGGGAGCAGTACTTC.

This sequence joins TRBV4-2 and TRBJ1-2, with a possible D match to TRBD1 (6 bases). CDR1 is LGHNA and CDR2 is YNFKEQ in the germline V gene. This CDR3 region has 16 residues. The germline V and J ends were trimmed by 0 bases and 2 bases, with 13 bases remaining between them. DNA of the CDR3: TGTGCCAGCAGCCAAGAATTCGGGACAATCAACTATGGCTACACCTTC. Protein product: CASSQEFGTINYGYTF.

J is TRBJ2-5 and V is TRBV5-1; 8 bases line up with TRBD1. With V trimmed by 4 bases and J by 4 bases, 12 bases remained unmatched. Germline assignment: CDR1 SGHRS and CDR2 YFSETQ. The length of the CDR3 is 16 residues. CDR3 region: CASSPHRQGRVETQYF. CDR3 in DNA: TGCGCCAGCAGCCCCCATCGACAGGGGCGGGTAGAGACCCAGTACTTC.

The V gene is TRBV7-9, the J gene TRBJ1-2; no clear D. This CDR3 is 14 amino acids long. Germline V CDR1 and CDR2: SEHNR, FQNEAQ (reference sequence). With 2 bases removed from V and 4 bases from J, the gap between germline ends came to 11 bases. The CDR3 DNA sequence: TGTGCCAGCAGCTTATTGGGAGAGGCCTATGGCTACACCTTC. It translates to CASSLLGEAYGYTF.

CDR3 in DNA: TGTGCCAGCAGTTTAGCCGGAAAGGTAGGGGTTTCACCCCTCCACTTT. As protein: CASSLAGKVGVSPLHF. This chain links TRBV28 with TRBJ1-6, with TRBD1 as a possible D gene (5 bases). This CDR3 has 16 amino acids. Trimming cost V 2 bases and J 9 bases, with 17 bases left between them. Looked up from germline, CDR1 is MDHEN and CDR2 is SYDVKM.

V is TRBV15 and J is TRBJ1-5; perhaps TRBD1 as D (5 bases). The CDR3 is 15 residues long. Germline CDR1 reads LNHNV; CDR2 reads YYDKDF (reference sequence). V was cut by 9 bases and J by 3 bases, with 18 bases left in between. In DNA, the CDR3 is TGTGCCACTCGGGTGGCAGGGCGAAACAATCAGCCCCAGCATTTT. It yields the protein CATRVAGRNNQPQHF.

This rearrangement joins TRBV15 to TRBJ1-2; no definite D call. Trimming pared 0 bases from V and 4 bases from J, leaving 9 bases between. The CDR3 runs to 14 residues. From germline, CDR1 is LNHNV and CDR2 YYDKDF (reference sequence). The CDR3 loop is CATSREYTGYGYTF. CDR3 sequence (DNA): TGTGCCACCAGCAGAGAATACACCGGCTATGGCTACACCTTC.

The chain links TRBV27 to TRBJ2-1, with D possibly being TRBD1 or TRBD2 (5 bases each). This CDR3 spans 15 amino acids. The germline V and J ends were trimmed by 5 bases and 10 bases, with 21 bases remaining between them. Per germline, CDR1 MNHEY and CDR2 SMNVEV (reference sequence). CDR3 DNA sequence: TGTGCCAGCAGTCCACCCGGGACCGAGAAGGGGGAGCAGTTCTTC. Protein product: CASSPPGTEKGEQFF.

The V gene is TRBV18, the J gene TRBJ2-3; tentatively, D is TRBD2 (5 bases). Germline CDR1 KGHSH, CDR2 LQKENI. Trimming shortened V by 6 bases and J by 2 bases, and 15 bases separated the two germline ends. CDR3 length equals 15 residues. DNA of the CDR3: TGTGCCAGCTCCCCAAGGACTGTGGCCACAGATACGCAGTATTTT. It is translated as CASSPRTVATDTQYF.

The rearrangement joins TRBV27 to TRBJ2-1, with TRBD1 as a possible D gene (6 bases). Trimming left V 6 bases short and J 4 bases short, with 13 bases between. Germline values: CDR1 MNHEY, CDR2 SMNVEV (reference sequence). This CDR3 comprises 14 residues. In nucleotides, the CDR3 is TGTGCCAGCAGGACAGGACAGACGTACAATGAGCAGTTCTTC. It codes for CASRTGQTYNEQFF.

The gene calls are TRBV27 and TRBJ1-4; the D is unclear. Trimming removed 6 bases at V and 2 bases at J, with 13 bases between. The CDR3 length is 15 residues. CDR1 MNHEY and CDR2 SMNVEV come from the germline V gene (reference sequence). CDR3 protein: CASSRMTATNEKLFF. The CDR3 DNA is TGTGCCAGCAGCCGTATGACCGCCACTAATGAAAAACTGTTTTTT. The full variable domain, in which reference TRBV27 and TRBJ1-4 provide the parts outside the CDR3, is EAQVTQNPRYLITVTGKKLTVTCSQNMNHEYMSWYRQDPGLGLRQIYYSMNVEVTDKGDVPEGYKVSRKEKRNFPLILESPSPNQTSLYFCASSRMTATNEKLFFGSGTQLSVL.

This clone was counted a single time. The chain carries TRBV6-5 and TRBJ2-7; 7 nucleotides match TRBD1. Trimming at V came to 7 bases and at J to 3 bases, leaving 12 bases not matched to a gene. Germline values: CDR1 MNHEY, CDR2 SVGAGI. CDR3 size: 15 residues. CDR3 sequence reads: CASTPTGEGGYEQYF. CDR3 DNA sequence: TGTGCCAGCACTCCAACAGGGGAAGGAGGCTACGAGCAGTACTTC.

In this sample, this clone turned up a few times. This chain links TRBV7-2 with TRBJ2-1; TRBD1 or TRBD2 may be the D gene (6 bases each). CDR3 length: 15 amino acids. CDR1 is SGHTA, CDR2 FQGNSA, per germline. V lost 7 bases and J lost 2, with 15 bases in between. The DNA for the CDR3 is TGTGCCAGCAACATCGCTGGGGGGCCCTACAATGAGCAGTTCTTC. It translates to CASNIAGGPYNEQFF. The full variable domain, with the rest looked up from reference TRBV7-2 and TRBJ2-1, is GAGVSQSPSNKVTEKGKDVELRCDPISGHTALYWYRQSLGQGLEFLIYFQGNSAPDKSGLPSDRFSAERTGGSVSTLTIQRTQQEDSAVYLCASNIAGGPYNEQFFGPGTRLTVL.

The chain links TRBV29-1 to TRBJ1-2; weak D call: TRBD1 (6 bases). Germline V CDR1 and CDR2: SQVTM, ANQGSEA. The CDR3 is 12 residues long. Trimming removed 4 bases from V and 3 bases from J, with 9 bases in between. For the CDR3, the DNA is TGCAGCGTTGGCGGGACATACTATGGCTACACCTTC. The encoded protein is CSVGGTYYGYTF.

The gene calls are TRBV28 and TRBJ1-1; the D gene is possibly TRBD1 (6 bases). From germline, CDR1 is MDHEN and CDR2 SYDVKM. This CDR3 comprises 16 residues. Trimming took 4 bases from V and 1 from J, leaving 16 bases between them. CDR3 protein: CASSSPDRTRNTEAFF. The DNA for the CDR3 is TGTGCCAGCAGTTCCCCGGACAGAACAAGGAACACTGAAGCTTTCTTT.

This clone was detected once. The chain links TRBV29-1 to TRBJ2-1, with a weak D call TRBD1 (5 bases). V was shortened by 0 bases and J by 9 bases, with 15 bases between the two germline ends. The CDR3 is made up of 14 amino acids. Germline V gives CDR1 SQVTM, CDR2 ANQGSEA. CDR3 protein: CSVEDNQGQGEQFF. CDR3 bases: TGCAGCGTTGAAGATAACCAGGGCCAGGGTGAGCAGTTCTTC.

The J gene is TRBJ2-2, the V gene TRBV19, with a weak D call TRBD2 (6 bases). The V gene lost 6 bases and the J gene lost 0 bases, with 14 bases spanning the gap. The germline CDR1 and CDR2 sequences are LNHDA and SQIVND (reference sequence). This CDR3 is built from 16 residues. CDR3 DNA sequence: TGTGCCAGTAGAACGCGGAGGGAGGCGAACACCGGGGAGCTGTTTTTT. Encoded protein: CASRTRREANTGELFF.